This TCR beta chain is drawn from a study of cytomegalovirus exposure and HLA in healthy donors. On the study more broadly: A prior analysis found about 110 million unique TCR beta sequences from about 179 million T cells. Samples from HLA-typed donors yielded approximately 80 million unique TCRs in an early data release. Of some 410 genotyped donors, around 80% grouped in the Caucasian-associated ancestry cluster. Whole-study findings and limits: A link between a missense DCLRE1C variant and TCR beta V- and J-gene trimming emerged from a later analysis.

This PCR relied on a set of 60 Vbeta primers and 13 Jbeta primers. Data came from immunoSEQ multiplex PCR; TCRdb stores just in-frame clones and leaves some out. Among about 76,000 clones listed, 81% were seen once. Turning to this clone: What it recognizes is unknown.

The sample comprised PBMCs. This sequence originates from a woman in her twenties or thirties in good health and CMV-seronegative.

CDR3 in amino acids: CASSWRDQPQHF. As DNA, the CDR3 is TGTGCCAGCAGTTGGAGGGATCAGCCCCAGCATTTT. The genes are TRBV2 and TRBJ1-5; D gene uncertain. The V end lost 5 bases, the J end lost 5 bases, and 7 bases lay between the germline ends. Looked up from germline, CDR1 is SNHLY and CDR2 is FYNNEI. The CDR3 runs to 12 residues.